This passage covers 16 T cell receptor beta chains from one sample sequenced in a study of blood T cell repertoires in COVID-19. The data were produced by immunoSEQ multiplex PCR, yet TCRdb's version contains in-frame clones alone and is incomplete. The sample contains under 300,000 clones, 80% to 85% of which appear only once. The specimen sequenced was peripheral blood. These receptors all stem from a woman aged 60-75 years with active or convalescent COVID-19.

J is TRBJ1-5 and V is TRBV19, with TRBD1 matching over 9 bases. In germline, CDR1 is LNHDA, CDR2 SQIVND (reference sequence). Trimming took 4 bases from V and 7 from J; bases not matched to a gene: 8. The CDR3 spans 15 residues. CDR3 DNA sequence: TGTGCCAGTAGTACGGACAGGGGATATTCCCAGCCCCAGCATTTT. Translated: CASSTDRGYSQPQHF.

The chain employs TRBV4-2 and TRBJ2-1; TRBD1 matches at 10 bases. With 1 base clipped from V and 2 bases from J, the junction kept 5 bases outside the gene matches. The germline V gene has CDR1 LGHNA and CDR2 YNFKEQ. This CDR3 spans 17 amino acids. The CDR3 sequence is CASSQGGGQGAYNEQFF. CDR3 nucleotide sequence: TGTGCCAGCAGCCAAGGCGGAGGACAGGGGGCCTACAATGAGCAGTTCTTC.

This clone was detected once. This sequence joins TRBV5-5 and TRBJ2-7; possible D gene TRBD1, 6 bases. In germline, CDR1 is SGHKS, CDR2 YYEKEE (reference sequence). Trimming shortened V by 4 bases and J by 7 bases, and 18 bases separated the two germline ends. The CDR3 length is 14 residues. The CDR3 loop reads CASSLSGTRGEQYF. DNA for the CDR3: TGTGCCAGCAGCCTGTCCGGGACACGAGGGGAGCAGTACTTC.

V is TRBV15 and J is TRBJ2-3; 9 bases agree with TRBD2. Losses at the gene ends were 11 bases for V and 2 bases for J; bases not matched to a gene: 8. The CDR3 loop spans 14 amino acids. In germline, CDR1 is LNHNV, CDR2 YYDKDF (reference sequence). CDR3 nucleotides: TGTGCCCCTCGGACTAGCGAAACCACAGATACGCAGTATTTT. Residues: CAPRTSETTDTQYF.

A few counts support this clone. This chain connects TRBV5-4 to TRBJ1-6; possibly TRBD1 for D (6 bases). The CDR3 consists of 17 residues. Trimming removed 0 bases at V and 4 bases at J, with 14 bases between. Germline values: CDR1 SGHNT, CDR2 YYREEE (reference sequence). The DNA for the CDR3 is TGTGCCAGCAGCTTGGCCTATGGGGGCTCTTATAATTCACCCCTCCACTTT. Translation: CASSLAYGGSYNSPLHF.

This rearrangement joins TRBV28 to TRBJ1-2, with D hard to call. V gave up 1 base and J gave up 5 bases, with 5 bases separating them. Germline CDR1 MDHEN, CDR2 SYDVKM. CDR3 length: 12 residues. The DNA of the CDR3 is TGTGCCAGCAGTTTATCCTTTTATGGCTACACCTTC. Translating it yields CASSLSFYGYTF.

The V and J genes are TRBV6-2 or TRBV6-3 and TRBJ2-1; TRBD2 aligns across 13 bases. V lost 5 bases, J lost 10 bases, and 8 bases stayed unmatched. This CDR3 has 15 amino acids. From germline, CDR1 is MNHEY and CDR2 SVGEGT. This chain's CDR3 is CASSRTSGGTGEQFF. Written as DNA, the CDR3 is TGTGCCAGCAGTCGGACTAGCGGGGGAACGGGAGAGCAGTTCTTC.

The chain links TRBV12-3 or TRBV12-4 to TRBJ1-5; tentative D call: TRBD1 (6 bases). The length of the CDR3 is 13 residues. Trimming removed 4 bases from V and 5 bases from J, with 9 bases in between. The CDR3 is CASSYRDDQPQHF. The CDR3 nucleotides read TGTGCCAGCAGTTACAGGGATGATCAGCCCCAGCATTTT.

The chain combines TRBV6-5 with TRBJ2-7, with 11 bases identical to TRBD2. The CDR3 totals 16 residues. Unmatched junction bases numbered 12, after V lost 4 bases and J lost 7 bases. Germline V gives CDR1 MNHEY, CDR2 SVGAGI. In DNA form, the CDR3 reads TGTGCCAGCAGTTCCCCGCGACTAGCGGGGCGGGAGGAGCAGTACTTC. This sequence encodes CASSSPRLAGREEQYF.

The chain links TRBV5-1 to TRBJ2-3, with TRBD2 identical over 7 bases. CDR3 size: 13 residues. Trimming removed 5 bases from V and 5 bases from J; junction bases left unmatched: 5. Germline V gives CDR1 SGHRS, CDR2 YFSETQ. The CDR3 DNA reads TGCGCCAGCAGGTACCGGGGGGAAGATACGCAGTATTTT. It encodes CASRYRGEDTQYF.

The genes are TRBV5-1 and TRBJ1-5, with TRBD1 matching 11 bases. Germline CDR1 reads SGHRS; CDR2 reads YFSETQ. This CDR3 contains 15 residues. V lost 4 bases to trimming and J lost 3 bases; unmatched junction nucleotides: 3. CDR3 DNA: TGCGCCAGCAGCACGGGACAGGGGGACAATCAGCCCCAGCATTTT. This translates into CASSTGQGDNQPQHF. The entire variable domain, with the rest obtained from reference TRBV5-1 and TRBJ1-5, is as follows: KAGVTQTPRYLIKTRGQQVTLSCSPISGHRSVSWYQQTPGQGLQFLFEYFSETQRNKGNFPGRFSGRQFSNSRSEMNVSTLELGDSALYLCASSTGQGDNQPQHFGDGTRLSIL.

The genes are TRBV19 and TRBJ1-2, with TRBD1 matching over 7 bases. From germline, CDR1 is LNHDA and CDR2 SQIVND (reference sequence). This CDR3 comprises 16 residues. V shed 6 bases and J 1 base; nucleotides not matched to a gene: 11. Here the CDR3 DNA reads TGTGCCAGTAGGCACCCCGACAGGGCGGGTAACTATGGCTACACCTTC. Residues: CASRHPDRAGNYGYTF.

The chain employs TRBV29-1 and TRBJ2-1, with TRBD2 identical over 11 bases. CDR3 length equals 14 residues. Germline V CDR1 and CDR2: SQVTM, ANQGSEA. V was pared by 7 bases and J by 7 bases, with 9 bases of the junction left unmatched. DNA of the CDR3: TGCAGCGACCGACCGGGACTAGCGGCTAATGAGCAGTTCTTC. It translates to CSDRPGLAANEQFF.

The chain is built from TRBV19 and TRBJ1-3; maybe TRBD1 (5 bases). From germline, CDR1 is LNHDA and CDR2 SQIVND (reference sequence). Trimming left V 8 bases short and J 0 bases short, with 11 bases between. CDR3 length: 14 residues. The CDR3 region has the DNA TGTGCCAGTTTACCGGACACCTCTGGAAACACCATATATTTT. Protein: CASLPDTSGNTIYF.

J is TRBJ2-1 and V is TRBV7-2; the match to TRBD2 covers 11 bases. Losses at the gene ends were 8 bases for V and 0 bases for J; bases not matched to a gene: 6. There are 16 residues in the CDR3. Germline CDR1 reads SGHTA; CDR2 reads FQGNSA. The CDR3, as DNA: TGTGCCAGCGGATCTAGCGGGGGGAGCTCCTACAATGAGCAGTTCTTC. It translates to CASGSSGGSSYNEQFF. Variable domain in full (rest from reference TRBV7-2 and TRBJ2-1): GAGVSQSPSNKVTEKGKDVELRCDPISGHTALYWYRQSLGQGLEFLIYFQGNSAPDKSGLPSDRFSAERTGGSVSTLTIQRTQQEDSAVYLCASGSSGGSSYNEQFFGPGTRLTVL.

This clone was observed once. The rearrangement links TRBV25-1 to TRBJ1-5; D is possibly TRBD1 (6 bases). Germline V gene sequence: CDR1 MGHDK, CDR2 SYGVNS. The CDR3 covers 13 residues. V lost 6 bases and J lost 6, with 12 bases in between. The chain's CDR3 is CASSHGTSQPQHF. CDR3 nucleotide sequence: TGTGCCAGCAGCCACGGGACATCTCAGCCCCAGCATTTT.